The clone carrying this T cell receptor (beta chain) occurred many times. One entry per CDR3 protein, called by TCRdb with MiXCR from the reads. The sample records about 200,000 distinct CDR3 sequences, roughly 9% being singletons. The CDR3 extends over 15 amino acids. Germline loops: CDR1 SGHTA, CDR2 FQGNSA. Trimming left V 3 bases short and J 7 bases short, with 15 bases between. This record comes from a study of T cell repertoires in cytomegalovirus infection. This chain connects TRBV7-2 to TRBJ2-2; TRBD1 might be the D (7 bases). The sequenced sample was PBMCs. This TCR was sampled from a human donor in good health (CMV status not recorded). Some clones in this sample may be carry-over from other donors' samples. In DNA, the CDR3 is TGTGCCAGCAGCTTCGTAGGAGGGGGCGGCGGGGAGCTGTTTTTT. This codes for CASSFVGGGGGELFF.